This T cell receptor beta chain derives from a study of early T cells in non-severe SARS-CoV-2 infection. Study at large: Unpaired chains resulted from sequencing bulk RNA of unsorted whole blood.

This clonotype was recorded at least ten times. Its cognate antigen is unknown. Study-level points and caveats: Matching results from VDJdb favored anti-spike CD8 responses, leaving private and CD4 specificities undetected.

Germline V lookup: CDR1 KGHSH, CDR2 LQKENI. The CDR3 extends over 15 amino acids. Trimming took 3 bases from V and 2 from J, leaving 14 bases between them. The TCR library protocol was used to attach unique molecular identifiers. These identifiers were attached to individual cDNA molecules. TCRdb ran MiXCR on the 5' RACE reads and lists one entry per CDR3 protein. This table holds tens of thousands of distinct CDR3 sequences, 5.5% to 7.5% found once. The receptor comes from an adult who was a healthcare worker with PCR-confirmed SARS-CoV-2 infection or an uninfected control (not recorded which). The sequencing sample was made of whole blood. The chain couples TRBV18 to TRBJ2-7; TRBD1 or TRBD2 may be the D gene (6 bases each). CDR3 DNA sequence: TGTGCCAGCTCACCGACTAGGACAGCACCCTACGAGCAGTACTTC. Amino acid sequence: CASSPTRTAPYEQYF. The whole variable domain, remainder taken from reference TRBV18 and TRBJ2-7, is NAGVMQNPRHLVRRRGQEARLRCSPMKGHSHVYWYRQLPEEGLKFMVYLQKENIIDESGMPKERFSAEFPKEGPSILRIQQVVRGDSAAYFCASSPTRTAPYEQYFGPGTRLTVT.